Below, 18 T cell receptor beta chains from the same sample are listed, as sequenced in a study of T-cell reconstitution after alpha-beta-depleted transplantation in children. Preparation of the TCRbeta library was carried out with unique molecular identifiers. TCRdb re-derived calls from the PCR reads in MiXCR, one entry per CDR3 protein. The sample consists of 800,000 to 1,000,000 distinct CDR3 sequences, around 30% of them appearing once. This sample comprised PBMCs, mostly from graft donor cells, obtained 360 days after TCRalphabeta/CD19-depleted stem cell transplant. The receptors shown here come from a boy in the first two years of life who had a stem cell transplant for SCID, so the T cells may come from the graft donor.

The chain employs TRBV20-1 and TRBJ2-2, with 8 bases identical to TRBD2. Germline trimming cut 5 bases from V and 1 base from J; bases unmatched to any gene: 9. The germline CDR1 and CDR2 sequences are DFQATT and SNEGSKA (reference sequence). The CDR3 contains 16 residues. DNA for the CDR3: TGCAGTGCTCCTGACCGGGGGGGACAGAACACCGGGGAGCTGTTTTTT. Amino acid sequence: CSAPDRGGQNTGELFF.

This clonotype was observed a single time. The V and J genes are TRBV28 and TRBJ1-1; 10 nucleotides line up with TRBD1. Germline CDR1 is MDHEN and CDR2 is SYDVKM. With V trimmed by 6 bases and J by 4 bases, 11 bases remained unmatched. This CDR3 spans 16 amino acids. The DNA for the CDR3 is TGTGCCAGCAGATCCGACAGGGGGCCCTGGGCCACTGAAGCTTTCTTT. It specifies CASRSDRGPWATEAFF.

This clonotype was observed a handful of times. This rearrangement joins TRBV12-3 or TRBV12-4 to TRBJ1-3, with 7 positions matching TRBD1. J gave up 7 bases and V 6 bases, and 9 bases lay outside the gene matches. The CDR3 has 14 residues. CDR3 sequence reads: CASSYRQGINTIYF. DNA for the CDR3: TGTGCCAGCAGCTACCGACAGGGAATCAACACCATATATTTT.

This clonotype came up a few times. The chain joins TRBV18 to TRBJ2-1; D is undetermined. Germline CDR1 and CDR2: KGHSH and LQKENI. This CDR3 has 14 residues. V was clipped by 3 bases and J by 6 bases, with 12 bases between them. The CDR3 reads CASSPLVEPNEQFF. The CDR3 DNA reads TGTGCCAGCTCACCTCTCGTGGAGCCCAATGAGCAGTTCTTC. The variable domain in full, completed from reference TRBV18 and TRBJ2-1, reads NAGVMQNPRHLVRRRGQEARLRCSPMKGHSHVYWYRQLPEEGLKFMVYLQKENIIDESGMPKERFSAEFPKEGPSILRIQQVVRGDSAAYFCASSPLVEPNEQFFGPGTRLTVL.

This chain links TRBV4-1 with TRBJ2-7; 11 bases align to TRBD2. CDR3 length equals 16 residues. Trimming took 6 bases from V and 6 from J; bases not matched to a gene: 13. CDR1 and CDR2 from the germline V gene are MGHRA and YSYEKL. The CDR3: CASSPLIAGGPGEQYF. CDR3 DNA sequence: TGCGCCAGCAGTCCGTTGATAGCGGGGGGGCCGGGCGAGCAGTACTTC.

The chain carries TRBV5-5 and TRBJ2-7, with D perhaps given as TRBD1 or TRBD2 (5 bases each). There are 14 residues in the CDR3. Looked up from germline, CDR1 is SGHKS and CDR2 is YYEKEE (reference sequence). V lost 4 bases to trimming and J lost 3 bases, with 14 bases between them. For the CDR3, the DNA is TGTGCCAGCAGCCCTGGGACGTGGAACTACGAGCAGTACTTC. It specifies CASSPGTWNYEQYF.

The CDR3 DNA is TGTGCCAGCAGGTTCACAGGGGCCCAGGGATCACCCCTCCACTTT. Translation: CASRFTGAQGSPLHF. The genes are TRBV28 and TRBJ1-6; 7 bases agree with TRBD1. V dropped 6 bases and J dropped 10; count of bases not matched to a gene: 12. The CDR3 consists of 15 residues. CDR1 is MDHEN, CDR2 SYDVKM, per germline.

This chain connects TRBV2 to TRBJ1-2, with TRBD1 identical over 9 bases. Germline V gene data show CDR1 as SNHLY and CDR2 as FYNNEI. The CDR3 covers 13 residues. Trimming took 9 bases from V and 1 from J; bases not matched to a gene: 3. In DNA, the CDR3 is TGTGCCAGAGGACAGGGGTATAACTATGGCTACACCTTC. This sequence encodes CARGQGYNYGYTF.

There are a few counts of this clonotype. The gene calls are TRBV20-1 and TRBJ2-1; a possible D gene is TRBD1 (5 bases). Looked up from germline, CDR1 is DFQATT and CDR2 is SNEGSKA (reference sequence). V gave up 3 bases and J gave up 0 bases, with 15 bases separating them. The CDR3 is made up of 16 amino acids. The CDR3 nucleotides read TGCAGTGCTAGTGAGCAGGGCAGGGCCTCCTACAATGAGCAGTTCTTC. This encodes CSASEQGRASYNEQFF.

This clonotype was detected only a few times. This chain joins TRBV6-1 and TRBJ2-1, with 7 bases matching TRBD2. The CDR3 spans 15 residues. Germline lookup yields CDR1 MNHNS and CDR2 SASEGT. The V and J ends lost 6 bases and 6 bases, in that order; junction bases with no gene match: 11. As DNA, the CDR3 is TGTGCCAGCAGGGGGGGGACCGCTAGCCCCAATGAGCAGTTCTTC. It yields the protein CASRGGTASPNEQFF.

The chain couples TRBV5-4 to TRBJ1-5, with 7 nucleotides matching TRBD1. The CDR3 is 18 residues long. V lost 0 bases and J lost 2; bases outside the gene matches: 11. Germline-derived CDR1 and CDR2 are SGHNT and YYREEE (reference sequence). This CDR3 is CASSLVPTGDGGNQPQHF. DNA for the CDR3: TGTGCCAGCAGCTTGGTACCAACAGGGGATGGGGGCAATCAGCCCCAGCATTTT.

This rearrangement joins TRBV6-2 or TRBV6-3 to TRBJ1-1; 8 bases are a match to TRBD1. The CDR3 consists of 14 residues. V lost 2 bases to trimming and J lost 4 bases; unmatched junction nucleotides: 3. Germline V lookup: CDR1 MNHEY, CDR2 SVGEGT. CDR3 DNA sequence: TGTGCCAGCAGTTACCAGGGGGCGCCCACTGAAGCTTTCTTT. Amino acids: CASSYQGAPTEAFF.

The rearrangement uses TRBV29-1 and TRBJ2-5; perhaps TRBD2 as D (6 bases). CDR1 is SQVTM and CDR2 is ANQGSEA in the germline V gene. Trimming stripped 5 bases from V and 2 bases from J, with 9 bases between. There are 12 residues in the CDR3. The DNA for the CDR3 is TGCAGCGTTAATAGCGGACAAGAGACCCAGTACTTC. Residues: CSVNSGQETQYF.

This clonotype was seen only a few times. The V gene is TRBV20-1, the J gene TRBJ2-7, with D unclear. CDR3 length: 11 amino acids. Germline CDR1 reads DFQATT; CDR2 reads SNEGSKA (reference sequence). The ends were cut back, 3 bases at V and 3 bases at J, with 6 bases in the middle. CDR3 amino acids: CSASWGYEQYF. The CDR3 DNA reads TGCAGTGCTAGTTGGGGCTACGAGCAGTACTTC.

The chain carries TRBV18 and TRBJ2-5, with 8 bases lining up with TRBD1. The CDR3 runs 14 residues. Trimming removed 3 bases from V and 5 bases from J; junction bases left unmatched: 5. Germline CDR1 and CDR2: KGHSH and LQKENI. The chain's CDR3 is CASSPWTGRETQYF. Written as DNA, the CDR3 is TGTGCCAGCTCACCGTGGACAGGGCGGGAGACCCAGTACTTC.

The genes are TRBV12-3 or TRBV12-4 and TRBJ2-1; 11 bases are a match to TRBD2. The CDR3 runs 15 residues. Trimming at V came to 5 bases and at J to 9 bases, leaving 9 bases not matched to a gene. CDR3 protein: CASSELAGGPLEQFF. In DNA form, the CDR3 reads TGTGCCAGCAGTGAATTAGCGGGGGGGCCTCTTGAGCAGTTCTTC.

This rearrangement joins TRBV20-1 to TRBJ2-5; TRBD2 might be the D (7 bases). With 0 bases removed from V and 2 bases from J, the gap between germline ends came to 10 bases. CDR3 length: 14 amino acids. Germline CDR1 and CDR2: DFQATT and SNEGSKA (reference sequence). CDR3 in amino acids: CSARDEGGQETQYF. CDR3 sequence (DNA): TGCAGTGCTAGAGACGAGGGGGGGCAAGAGACCCAGTACTTC.

Many counts were recorded for this clonotype. This chain links TRBV6-2 or TRBV6-3 with TRBJ2-2; D remains unclear. The CDR3 length is 12 residues. Germline V gene sequence: CDR1 MNHEY, CDR2 SVGEGT. Trimming cost V 6 bases and J 6 bases, with 8 bases left between them. The chain's CDR3 is CASSLFAGELFF. The CDR3 DNA reads TGTGCCAGCAGCCTCTTTGCCGGGGAGCTGTTTTTT.